The 17 T cell receptor beta chains presented below share a single source sample, sequenced in a study of blood T cell repertoires in COVID-19. Profiling relied on immunoSEQ multiplex PCR, and the TCRdb table lists in-frame clones only, not all of them. The table shows about 160,000 clones, with roughly 83% occurring only once. The sample consisted of peripheral blood. Receptor source: an elderly woman with active or convalescent COVID-19.

The chain has TRBV4-3 and TRBJ1-1, with a weak D call TRBD1 (6 bases). V was shortened by 2 bases and J by 4 bases, with 17 bases between the two germline ends. Germline CDR1 and CDR2: LGHNA and YSLEER. CDR3 length equals 16 residues. The CDR3 region is CASSQSGRTGTTEAFF. DNA for the CDR3: TGCGCCAGCAGCCAATCAGGGCGAACAGGGACCACTGAAGCTTTCTTT.

The rearrangement links TRBV6-6 to TRBJ2-7; D gene ambiguous. Per germline, CDR1 MNHNY and CDR2 SVGAGI (reference sequence). There are 16 residues in the CDR3. With 7 bases removed from V and 4 bases from J, the gap between germline ends came to 23 bases. As DNA, the CDR3 is TGTGCCAGCACGGCTAGGTCCTATAGGAGCGAATACGAGCAGTACTTC. It codes for CASTARSYRSEYEQYF.

The genes are TRBV10-1 and TRBJ1-3; D ambiguous. From germline, CDR1 is WNHNN and CDR2 SYGVQD (reference sequence). The length of the CDR3 is 14 residues. Trimming took off 0 bases at V and 3 bases at J, with 6 bases between the two ends. The CDR3 nucleotides are TGCGCCAGCAGTGAGTCGGGCAGTGGAAACACCATATATTTT. The encoded protein is CASSESGSGNTIYF.

The chain joins TRBV7-2 to TRBJ1-2; D is undetermined. Per the germline V gene, CDR1 is SGHTA and CDR2 is FQGNSA. The ends were cut back, 1 base at V and 2 bases at J, with 11 bases in the middle. The CDR3 is 15 amino acids. CDR3 protein: CASSLGGTTNYGYTF. In DNA, the CDR3 is TGTGCCAGCAGCTTAGGCGGCACTACCAACTATGGCTACACCTTC.

The V gene is TRBV12-5, the J gene TRBJ2-2, with 9 bases lining up with TRBD1. The CDR3 runs to 17 residues. Germline V gene data show CDR1 as LGHNT and CDR2 as FRNRAP. V trimming: 0 bases; J trimming: 4 bases; junction bases outside the gene matches: 6. In DNA form, the CDR3 reads TGTGCTAGTGGTTTGGTAACGTGGACAGGGGTCACCGGGGAGCTGTTTTTT. Translated, it gives CASGLVTWTGVTGELFF.

The chain has TRBV28 and TRBJ2-1; TRBD2 aligns across 8 bases. The CDR3 is made up of 15 amino acids. Trimming cost V 1 base and J 5 bases; bases outside gene matches: 4. CDR1 MDHEN and CDR2 SYDVKM come from the germline V gene. The chain's CDR3 is CASSLFGLANNEQFF. The CDR3 DNA sequence: TGTGCCAGCAGTTTATTCGGACTAGCAAACAATGAGCAGTTCTTC.

The CDR3 nucleotides read TGTGCCAGCAGCTTGGCAGGGACAGGGGGGAATGATGGCTACACCTTC. Its protein is CASSLAGTGGNDGYTF. The chain has TRBV5-6 and TRBJ1-2; 11 bases agree with TRBD1. The CDR3 is 16 amino acids. Trimming removed 0 bases from V and 6 bases from J; junction bases left unmatched: 7. CDR1 is SGHDT, CDR2 YYEEEE, per germline.

This chain links TRBV5-6 with TRBJ1-2, with D perhaps TRBD1 (5 bases). The CDR3 length is 15 residues. Germline V CDR1 and CDR2: SGHDT, YYEEEE. V lost 1 base, J lost 8 bases, and 18 bases lay in between. In DNA, the CDR3 is TGTGCCAGCAGCTTGTGGGCGGGACCAACGGGGGGCTACACCTTC. Its protein product is CASSLWAGPTGGYTF.

The gene calls are TRBV6-1 and TRBJ2-3; 13 positions match TRBD2. The CDR3 extends over 17 amino acids. J gave up 5 bases and V 1 base, and 6 bases lay outside the gene matches. In germline, CDR1 is MNHNS, CDR2 SASEGT. The CDR3 sequence: CASSEVPLAGGGDTQYF. CDR3 sequence (DNA): TGTGCCAGCAGTGAAGTGCCACTAGCGGGGGGGGGAGATACGCAGTATTTT.

The chain couples TRBV6-6 to TRBJ2-5, with 7 bases fitting TRBD2. V trimming: 6 bases; J trimming: 2 bases; junction bases outside the gene matches: 3. CDR3 length equals 13 residues. Germline V gene data show CDR1 as MNHNY and CDR2 as SVGAGI (reference sequence). The DNA for the CDR3 is TGTGCCAGCAGGGGGACTAATCAAGAGACCCAGTACTTC. Protein product: CASRGTNQETQYF.

This chain joins TRBV4-1 and TRBJ2-7; D perhaps matches TRBD1 (5 bases). The CDR3 is made up of 16 amino acids. V lost 1 base to trimming and J lost 4 bases, with 17 bases between them. Looked up from germline, CDR1 is MGHRA and CDR2 is YSYEKL. The CDR3 is CASSQGSGLGTYEQYF. Here the CDR3 DNA reads TGCGCCAGCAGCCAAGGATCAGGGTTGGGAACGTACGAGCAGTACTTC.

The chain uses TRBV30 and TRBJ2-7, with TRBD2 as a possible D gene (7 bases). This CDR3 contains 14 residues. Germline V gives CDR1 GTSNPN, CDR2 SVGIG (reference sequence). Trimming stripped 2 bases from V and 4 bases from J, with 15 bases between. The CDR3 bases are TGTGCCTGGAGTAGGGGGGGTCAGTCGTACGAGCAGTACTTC. Translated, it gives CAWSRGGQSYEQYF.

The V call is TRBV12-3 or TRBV12-4, the J call TRBJ2-1; 8 nucleotides line up with TRBD2. The CDR3 covers 13 residues. The junction had 7 bases not matched to a gene; V was cut back by 6 bases and J by 9 bases. The CDR3 here is CASSRGGQGEQFF. CDR3 coding DNA: TGTGCCAGCAGCCGGGGGGGTCAGGGTGAGCAGTTCTTC.

The chain joins TRBV6-2 or TRBV6-3 to TRBJ1-5; 9 positions match TRBD1. J was trimmed by 2 bases and V by 5 bases; bases with no gene match: 4. The CDR3 has 15 residues. CDR1 MNHEY and CDR2 SVGEGT come from the germline V gene. In DNA, the CDR3 is TGTGCCAGCAGTCGACAGGGGGATGGCAATCAGCCCCAGCATTTT. Its translation: CASSRQGDGNQPQHF.

This chain links TRBV10-3 with TRBJ2-5, with unresolved D. Trimming cost V 0 bases and J 4 bases, with 3 bases left between them. The CDR3 runs to 12 residues. The germline V gene has CDR1 ENHRY and CDR2 SYGVKD. The CDR3 DNA follows: TGTGCCATCAGTGAGTCCGGAGAGACCCAGTACTTC. Its translation is CAISESGETQYF.

This chain links TRBV5-6 with TRBJ1-2; 8 bases map to TRBD1. The CDR3 loop spans 15 amino acids. Looked up from germline, CDR1 is SGHDT and CDR2 is YYEEEE. After removal of 4 bases from V and 8 bases from J, the junction contained 13 bases not matched to a gene. The CDR3 DNA is TGTGCCAGCAGCGGATTATTGACAGGGGACGACGGCTACACCTTC. It yields the protein CASSGLLTGDDGYTF.

The rearrangement joins TRBV19 to TRBJ2-1; D might be TRBD1 (7 bases). The CDR3 totals 16 residues. Germline V gene data show CDR1 as LNHDA and CDR2 as SQIVND (reference sequence). Trimming left V 5 bases short and J 2 bases short, with 16 bases between. The CDR3 is CASSSPTRGAYNEQFF. As DNA, the CDR3 is TGTGCCAGTAGTTCCCCAACCAGGGGGGCCTACAATGAGCAGTTCTTC.